This T cell receptor beta chain comes out of a study of shared clonotypes between healthy human individuals. TCRdb's table, derived via immunoSEQ multiplex PCR, lists solely in-frame clones and lacks some. This sample has fewer than 1.8 million clones, with approximately 98.5% found just once. CDR3 length equals 16 residues. CDR1 and CDR2 from the germline V gene are SEHNR and FQNEAQ (reference sequence). V was clipped by 0 bases and J by 5 bases; unmatched bases: 6. The V and J genes are TRBV7-9 and TRBJ2-2, with TRBD2 matching 7 bases. The TCR sequence derives from a man younger than 40 in good health. Sequencing input: naive CD4+ T cells sorted from blood. The subset: CD45RA+ positively selected. The CDR3 reads CASSLATGTITGELFF. In DNA, the CDR3 is TGTGCCAGCAGCTTAGCTACCGGGACTATTACCGGGGAGCTGTTTTTT. The full variable domain, in which reference TRBV7-9 and TRBJ2-2 provide the parts outside the CDR3, is DTGVSQNPRHKITKRGQNVTFRCDPISEHNRLYWYRQTLGQGPEFLTYFQNEAQLEKSRLLSDRFSAERPKGSFSTLEIQRTEQGDSAMYLCASSLATGTITGELFFGEGSRLTVL.